A selection of T cell receptor beta chains follows, all from one sample in a study of early stage breast cancer tumors. Sequenced by immunoSEQ multiplex PCR; TCRdb stores in-frame clones only, minus some. The sample holds under 8,000 clones, roughly 75% seen once. Sequenced: normal breast tissue next to the tumor. The receptors stem from a person aged 35 to 50 with breast cancer. The CDR3 runs from the conserved cysteine through the conserved F or W. Each record gives: clone size, V gene, D gene, CDR3 length, J gene, CDR3 protein, CDR3 DNA. The D gene is left open where the match is weak. Some rows have no size entry. The others give once, few or many, or a class for an expanded clone.

.	TRBV7-8	TRBD2	14	TRBJ2-7	CASSLSRLAGRQYF	TGTGCCAGCAGCTTAAGCCGACTAGCGGGAAGGCAGTACTTC
.	TRBV19	.	14	TRBJ1-1	CATTGGLLNTEAFF	TGTGCCACCACCGGGGGGCTATTGAACACTGAAGCTTTCTTT
.	TRBV4-1	.	13	TRBJ1-4	CASSRGTNEKLFF	TGCGCCAGCAGCCGGGGAACTAATGAAAAACTGTTTTTT
few	TRBV4-2	.	17	TRBJ2-3	CASSQESSGTPTDTQYF	TGTGCCAGCAGCCAAGAATCGTCAGGGACCCCCACAGATACGCAGTATTTT
.	TRBV4-1	.	16	TRBJ2-7	CASSHIGLTVSYEQYF	TGCGCCAGCAGCCATATCGGACTCACCGTTTCCTACGAGCAGTACTTC
.	TRBV4-1	TRBD1	22	TRBJ1-1	CASSQGPFFKDRGSSENTEAFF	TGCGCCAGCAGCCAAGGTCCATTTTTTAAGGACAGGGGGTCTTCGGAGAACACTGAAGCTTTCTTT
.	TRBV6-5	.	14	TRBJ2-7	CASSYSSGSYEQYF	TGTGCCAGCAGTTACTCCTCAGGGTCCTACGAGCAGTACTTC
once	TRBV9	.	18	TRBJ2-5	CASSVALPMRPSQETQYF	TGTGCCAGCAGCGTAGCCCTTCCGATGCGCCCTTCCCAAGAGACCCAGTACTTC
.	TRBV11-2	TRBD1	16	TRBJ2-1	CASSLPWGQGNREQFF	TGTGCCAGCAGCTTACCTTGGGGACAGGGGAATCGTGAGCAGTTCTTC
.	TRBV14	.	13	TRBJ2-3	CASSQDRMWAQYF	TGTGCCAGCAGCCAAGATCGGATGTGGGCGCAGTATTTT
once	TRBV2	.	17	TRBJ2-6	CASSERASGSGANVLTF	TGTGCCAGCAGTGAAAGGGCTTCAGGGTCTGGGGCCAACGTCCTGACTTTC
.	TRBV27	.	14	TRBJ2-7	CASSTKEGSYEQYF	TGTGCCAGCAGTACCAAGGAGGGGTCCTACGAGCAGTACTTC
.	TRBV6-1	.	14	TRBJ1-4	CASSRDGYNEKLFF	TGTGCCAGCAGCCGGGACGGCTATAATGAAAAACTGTTTTTT
.	TRBV19	.	15	TRBJ1-2	CASRTAGRTNYGYTF	TGTGCCAGTAGAACTGCGGGACGGACTAACTATGGCTACACCTTC
.	TRBV9	.	12	TRBJ1-1	CASGDTGTEAFF	TGTGCCAGCGGCGATACGGGCACTGAAGCTTTCTTT
.	TRBV12-5	TRBD2	14	TRBJ2-1	CASGLNSGRNEQFF	TGTGCTAGTGGGCTTAATAGCGGGAGAAATGAGCAGTTCTTC
.	TRBV27	TRBD1	18	TRBJ1-5	CASSPGQGTTLSNQPQHF	TGTGCCAGCAGTCCGGGACAGGGGACCACCCTTAGCAATCAGCCCCAGCATTTT
large	TRBV12-2	.	19	TRBJ2-3	CASRLAQGQGVSGTDTQYF	TGTGCAAGTCGCTTAGCGCAGGGACAGGGGGTTAGTGGCACAGATACGCAGTATTTT
once	TRBV10-1	.	14	TRBJ1-1	CASSAALGNTEAFF	TGCGCCAGCAGCGCCGCCCTCGGGAACACTGAAGCTTTCTTT
.	TRBV21-1	.	16	TRBJ2-3	CASSKPRNTSTDTQYF	TGTGCCAGCAGCAAACCTAGAAATACTAGCACAGATACGCAGTATTTT
.	TRBV10-2	.	17	TRBJ1-1	CANIGTLKGRTLPEAFF	TGCGCCAACATTGGGACATTGAAAGGACGGACGCTACCCGAAGCTTTCTTT
.	TRBV7-9	.	16	TRBJ2-6	CASSPTSSSGANVLTF	TGTGCCAGCAGCCCAACCTCCAGCTCTGGGGCCAACGTCCTGACTTTC
.	TRBV30	TRBD2	15	TRBJ2-3	CAWSVLGRGTDTQYF	TGTGCCTGGAGTGTACTCGGGAGGGGAACAGATACGCAGTATTTT
.	TRBV5-1	TRBD1	15	TRBJ1-2	CASSLGTGTNYGYTF	TGCGCCAGCAGCTTAGGGACAGGAACTAACTATGGCTACACCTTC
.	TRBV30	.	15	TRBJ1-1	CALKRGGAMSTEAFF	TGTGCCCTGAAGAGGGGCGGGGCAATGAGCACTGAAGCTTTCTTT
.	TRBV2	.	14	TRBJ2-5	CASRDGGAEETQYF	TGTGCCAGCAGAGATGGGGGGGCAGAGGAGACCCAGTACTTC
.	TRBV19	.	16	TRBJ1-3	CASSISGRVSGNTIYF	TGTGCCAGTAGTATCTCGGGGCGGGTCTCTGGAAACACCATATATTTT
.	TRBV5-4	TRBD1	14	TRBJ2-1	CASSLDRDSNEQFF	TGTGCCAGCAGCTTGGACCGGGACAGCAATGAGCAGTTCTTC
.	TRBV6-1	TRBD1	16	TRBJ2-7	CASSEIGAGGGYEQYF	TGTGCCAGCAGTGAAATAGGGGCAGGGGGCGGTTACGAGCAGTACTTC
few	TRBV19	.	15	TRBJ2-7	CASSIYLDRRYEQYF	TGTGCCAGTAGTATTTACCTTGACCGACGCTACGAGCAGTACTTC
.	TRBV5-1	.	14	TRBJ2-1	CASSVTDGANEQFF	TGCGCCAGCAGCGTGACGGACGGGGCCAATGAGCAGTTCTTC
few	TRBV4-2	.	15	TRBJ1-2	CASSQSSGVNYGYTF	TGTGCCAGCAGCCAGTCCTCGGGGGTAAACTATGGCTACACCTTC
once	TRBV12-5	.	16	TRBJ2-7	CASGLGGDPGPIEQYF	TGTGCTAGTGGTTTGGGAGGTGACCCGGGCCCCATAGAGCAGTACTTC
.	TRBV19	.	13	TRBJ1-1	CASTPGRAVEAFF	TGTGCCAGTACCCCCGGCCGGGCGGTTGAAGCTTTCTTT
.	TRBV5-1	TRBD2	15	TRBJ2-1	CASSLATSGYNEQFF	TGCGCCAGCAGCTTGGCGACTAGCGGATACAATGAGCAGTTCTTC
.	TRBV9	TRBD2	16	TRBJ2-1	CASSVDTSGSYNEQFF	TGTGCCAGCAGCGTAGATACTAGCGGGAGCTACAATGAGCAGTTCTTC
.	TRBV19	TRBD1	15	TRBJ1-1	CASSGQGRRNTEAFF	TGTGCCAGTAGCGGACAGGGAAGGCGGAACACTGAAGCTTTCTTT
medium-sized	TRBV18	.	14	TRBJ2-7	CASSPRTSSYEQYF	TGTGCCAGCTCACCACGGACAAGCTCCTACGAGCAGTACTTC
.	TRBV5-1	.	14	TRBJ1-2	CASSFDRFTYGYTF	TGCGCCAGCAGCTTCGACAGATTCACCTATGGCTACACCTTC
.	TRBV25-1	TRBD1	13	TRBJ2-7	CARRPGQGYEQYF	TGTGCCAGGCGGCCGGGACAGGGGTACGAGCAGTACTTC
.	TRBV7-2	TRBD2	16	TRBJ2-7	CASSLADLAGANEQYF	TGTGCCAGCAGCTTAGCAGATCTAGCGGGAGCTAACGAGCAGTACTTC
.	TRBV21-1	.	17	TRBJ1-2	CASSKEGAGRFNYGYTF	TGTGCCAGCAGCAAAGAGGGGGCAGGGAGATTTAACTATGGCTACACCTTC
once	TRBV18	.	13	TRBJ2-5	CASAPRQEETQYF	TGTGCCAGCGCCCCCCGACAGGAGGAGACCCAGTACTTC
.	TRBV11-2	.	12	TRBJ2-3	CASSSAADTQYF	TGTGCCAGCAGCTCAGCGGCAGATACGCAGTATTTT
.	TRBV7-9	.	13	TRBJ2-3	CASSRGDIDTQYF	TGTGCCAGCAGCCGCGGGGATATTGATACGCAGTATTTT
.	TRBV7-9	.	15	TRBJ2-3	CASSGSGRTPDTQYF	TGTGCCAGCAGCGGAAGTGGGAGGACTCCAGATACGCAGTATTTT
.	TRBV5-1	.	14	TRBJ2-6	CASSVYSGANVLTF	TGCGCCAGCAGTGTGTACTCTGGGGCCAACGTCCTGACTTTC